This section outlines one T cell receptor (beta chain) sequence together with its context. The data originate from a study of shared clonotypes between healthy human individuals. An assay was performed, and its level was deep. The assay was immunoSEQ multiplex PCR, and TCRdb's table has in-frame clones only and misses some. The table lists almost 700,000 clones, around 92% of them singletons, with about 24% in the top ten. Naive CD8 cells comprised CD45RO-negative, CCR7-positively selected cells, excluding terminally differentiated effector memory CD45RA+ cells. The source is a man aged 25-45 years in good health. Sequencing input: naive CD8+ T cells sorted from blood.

CDR3 DNA: TGTGCCAGCAGTTACGGACAAGGCGGTCAAGAGACCCAGTACTTC. Translation gives CASSYGQGGQETQYF. The chain employs TRBV6-5 and TRBJ2-5; the D gene is possibly TRBD1 (5 bases). Germline CDR1 MNHEY, CDR2 SVGAGI. The CDR3 has 15 residues. Trimming shortened V by 2 bases and J by 2 bases, and 12 bases separated the two germline ends.